One sample yielded the 3 T cell receptor beta chains listed below, sequenced in a study of T cell responses to AZD1222 COVID-19 vaccine. This table comes from immunoSEQ multiplex PCR, and its TCRdb copy is limited to in-frame clones, with some not included. The sample holds about 77,000 clones, more than 85% seen once. Sample: peripheral blood, taken 28 days after the second AZD1222 dose. These receptors all stem from an adult who received the AZD1222 COVID-19 vaccine.

The CDR3: CASSLEGLAGSNEQFF. CDR3 nucleotide sequence: TGTGCCAGCAGCTTAGAGGGACTAGCGGGGAGCAATGAGCAGTTCTTC. The rearrangement joins TRBV11-3 to TRBJ2-1; 13 nucleotides match TRBD2. V lost 0 bases to trimming and J lost 6 bases; unmatched junction nucleotides: 2. The germline CDR1 and CDR2 sequences are SGHNT and YENEEA. The CDR3 has 16 residues.

This CDR3 reads CASRQRTGEQYF. CDR3 nucleotide sequence: TGTGCCAGTAGGCAAAGGACAGGCGAGCAGTACTTC. The genes are TRBV19 and TRBJ2-7, with 7 nucleotides matching TRBD1. Germline assignment: CDR1 LNHDA and CDR2 SQIVND (reference sequence). The CDR3 consists of 12 residues. J was trimmed by 6 bases and V by 6 bases; bases with no gene match: 5.

This sequence joins TRBV19 and TRBJ1-5; 7 bases line up with TRBD1. CDR1 is LNHDA, CDR2 SQIVND, per germline (reference sequence). The CDR3 loop spans 15 amino acids. Trimming cost V 6 bases and J 9 bases; bases outside gene matches: 14. Here the CDR3 DNA reads TGTGCCAGTAGCCTACACAAGGGGGCCCAAGGGCCCCAGCATTTT. Encoded protein: CASSLHKGAQGPQHF.